Listed below are T cell receptor beta chains from one sample, sequenced in a study of blood T cell repertoires in COVID-19. Clones were read by immunoSEQ multiplex PCR, and TCRdb kept only the in-frame ones, dropping some. Here the sample spans fewer than 300,000 clones, approximately 89% being singletons. The sample was peripheral blood. The receptor set was obtained from a woman between 25 and 40 years old with COVID-19, enrolled during active disease. CDR3s include the opening cysteine and the closing phenylalanine or tryptophan. D genes are given only for firm matches. Size is stated for part of the rows, as once, few or many counts, or as a class when the clone is expanded.

TRBJ2-2 TRBV27 once - 13 CASTRVNTGELFF TGTGCCAGCACCAGGGTTAACACCGGGGAGCTGTTTTTT
TRBJ1-6 TRBV19 - - 15 CASTNRGDVGSPLHF TGTGCCAGTACCAACCGGGGGGATGTTGGATCACCCCTCCACTTT
TRBJ1-1 TRBV6-5 - TRBD1 14 CASRLTGWDTEAFF TGTGCCAGCAGGTTGACAGGGTGGGACACTGAAGCTTTCTTT
TRBJ2-1 TRBV30 - TRBD2 16 CAWSAPSGSYYNEQFF TGTGCCTGGAGTGCGCCTAGCGGGAGCTACTACAATGAGCAGTTCTTC
TRBJ1-2 TRBV28 - TRBD1 14 CASNTPGQGWGYTF TGTGCCAGCAACACTCCGGGACAGGGGTGGGGCTACACCTTC
TRBJ2-5 TRBV24-1 - TRBD2 17 CATSDLGKAGGEETQYF TGTGCCACCAGTGATTTAGGAAAGGCGGGAGGGGAAGAGACCCAGTACTTC
TRBJ2-1 TRBV19 - TRBD2 17 CASTIGLAGIAHNEQFF TGTGCCAGTACCATCGGACTAGCGGGAATTGCCCACAATGAGCAGTTCTTC
TRBJ1-1 TRBV19 - TRBD1 14 CASSIGQGNTEAFF TGTGCCAGTAGTATAGGACAGGGGAACACTGAAGCTTTCTTT
TRBJ2-3 TRBV5-1 once - 11 CASTNTDTQYF TGCGCCAGCACCAACACAGATACGCAGTATTTT
TRBJ1-3 TRBV5-1 - - 15 CASSFGRASGNTIYF TGCGCCAGCAGCTTCGGCAGGGCCTCTGGAAACACCATATATTTT
TRBJ1-1 TRBV6-1 - TRBD1 15 CASSEEGRGPTEAFF TGTGCCAGCAGTGAAGAGGGCAGGGGGCCCACTGAAGCTTTCTTT
TRBJ2-2 TRBV23-1 - - 16 CASSGSGVQRTGELFF TGCGCCAGCAGTGGTTCGGGAGTTCAGCGGACCGGGGAGCTGTTTTTT
TRBJ2-7 TRBV27 - TRBD2 14 CASSLIAGLYEQYF TGTGCCAGCAGTTTAATAGCGGGACTCTACGAGCAGTACTTC
TRBJ1-2 TRBV20-1 - - 11 CSASGNYGYTF TGCAGTGCTAGCGGGAACTATGGCTACACCTTC
TRBJ2-7 TRBV7-8 - TRBD1 15 CASSFVQGDAYEQYF TGTGCCAGCAGCTTCGTCCAGGGGGATGCCTACGAGCAGTACTTC
TRBJ2-1 TRBV21-1 - - 11 CAKLWRNEQFF TGTGCCAAACTTTGGCGGAATGAGCAGTTCTTC
TRBJ2-7 TRBV7-2 - - 14 CASSLGTTPYEQYF TGTGCCAGCAGCTTAGGGACTACTCCCTACGAGCAGTACTTC
TRBJ1-6 TRBV5-1 - TRBD1 15 CASKQTGGFNSPLHF TGCGCCAGCAAACAGACAGGGGGCTTTAATTCACCCCTCCACTTT
TRBJ2-1 TRBV3-1/TRBV3-2 - TRBD2 17 CASSQVWGGIVSNEQFF TGTGCCAGCAGCCAAGTTTGGGGGGGGATAGTAAGCAATGAGCAGTTCTTC
TRBJ1-1 TRBV10-3 - TRBD1 13 CAIRTGMGTEAFF TGTGCCATCAGGACAGGGATGGGCACTGAAGCTTTCTTT
TRBJ1-2 TRBV5-6 - - 13 CASSLGGDYGYTF TGTGCCAGCAGCTTGGGCGGGGACTATGGCTACACCTTC
TRBJ1-3 TRBV5-6 once - 14 CASSQEALEDTIYF TGTGCCAGCAGCCAAGAAGCCTTGGAGGACACCATATATTTT
TRBJ2-3 TRBV11-3 - - 14 CASSLRGGTDTQYF TGTGCCAGCAGCCTCAGAGGAGGCACAGATACGCAGTATTTT
TRBJ1-5 TRBV29-1 - - 11 CSVGENQPQHF TGCAGCGTCGGTGAGAATCAGCCCCAGCATTTT
TRBJ1-3 TRBV20-1 - - 11 CSASSGNTIYF TGCAGTGCTAGCTCCGGAAACACCATATATTTT
TRBJ1-2 TRBV2 - - 15 CASSDDTLSGYGYTF TGTGCCAGCAGTGACGACACCTTGAGTGGCTATGGCTACACCTTC
TRBJ1-1 TRBV27 once TRBD1 12 CGSGQVNTEAFF TGTGGTTCCGGACAGGTCAACACTGAAGCTTTCTTT
TRBJ2-1 TRBV4-1 - TRBD1 13 CASRFGTGNEQFF TGCGCCAGCAGATTCGGGACAGGCAATGAGCAGTTCTTC
TRBJ2-3 TRBV11-2 once - 16 CASSLGQGGPTDTQYF TGTGCCAGCAGCTTAGGTCAGGGAGGCCCCACAGATACGCAGTATTTT
TRBJ2-1 TRBV7-9 - TRBD2 16 CASSLSGRQLVGEQFF TGTGCCAGCAGCTTAAGCGGGAGACAACTGGTAGGTGAGCAGTTCTTC
TRBJ2-7 TRBV6-5 - - 15 CASSYSTRGSYEQYF TGTGCCAGCAGTTATTCGACTAGAGGCTCCTACGAGCAGTACTTC
TRBJ2-5 TRBV27 - - 12 CASSVTGETQYF TGTGCCAGCAGTGTGACAGGAGAGACCCAGTACTTC
TRBJ1-2 TRBV6-1 - TRBD1 16 CASSEDWTGSPYGYTF TGTGCCAGCAGTGAAGACTGGACAGGGAGTCCCTATGGCTACACCTTC
TRBJ2-1 TRBV6-1 - - 15 CASSEWEVEANEQFF TGTGCCAGCAGTGAATGGGAGGTGGAGGCAAATGAGCAGTTCTTC
TRBJ1-4 TRBV7-2 - - 14 CASSLGHGDEKLFF TGTGCCAGCAGCTTAGGGCACGGAGATGAAAAACTGTTTTTT
TRBJ2-7 TRBV5-1 once TRBD1 14 CASSVSTGDYEQYF TGCGCCAGCAGCGTGTCGACAGGGGACTACGAGCAGTACTTC
TRBJ1-3 TRBV4-1 - - 16 CASSQVQSVTGNTIYF TGCGCCAGCAGCCAAGTGCAGTCTGTAACTGGAAACACCATATATTTT
TRBJ1-1 TRBV6-5 - - 14 CASSSPAVNTEAFF TGTGCCAGCAGTTCCCCGGCGGTGAACACTGAAGCTTTCTTT
TRBJ2-2 TRBV5-4 - TRBD2 16 CASSLGLAGGVGELFF TGTGCCAGCAGCTTGGGTCTAGCGGGAGGCGTCGGGGAGCTGTTTTTT
TRBJ1-2 TRBV19 - TRBD1 15 CASSTTNRGVYGYTF TGTGCCAGTAGTACAACCAACAGGGGCGTCTATGGCTACACCTTC
TRBJ1-1 TRBV14 - - 13 CASSQDLQAEAFF TGTGCCAGCAGCCAAGATTTACAGGCTGAAGCTTTCTTT
TRBJ2-2 TRBV9 - - 15 CASSVDSTHTGELFF TGTGCCAGCAGCGTAGACTCTACTCACACCGGGGAGCTGTTTTTT
TRBJ1-3 TRBV28 few TRBD1 15 CATYRGHGAGNTIYF TGTGCCACTTACAGGGGGCACGGAGCTGGAAACACCATATATTTT
TRBJ1-1 TRBV18 - - 13 CATNTGYGTEAFF TGTGCCACCAACACAGGGTACGGGACTGAAGCTTTCTTT
TRBJ2-7 TRBV30 - - 11 CAWRESYEQYF TGTGCCTGGAGAGAGAGCTACGAGCAGTACTTC
TRBJ1-2 TRBV28 few TRBD1 16 CASIGSHGTGDNGYTF TGTGCCAGCATAGGTAGCCACGGGACAGGGGATAATGGCTACACCTTC
TRBJ1-4 TRBV5-4 - - 15 CASSGGGATNEKLFF TGTGCCAGCAGCGGGGGAGGAGCAACTAATGAAAAACTGTTTTTT
TRBJ2-1 TRBV3-1/TRBV3-2 - - 19 CASSQEWEGGYEGPNEQFF TGTGCCAGCAGCCAAGAATGGGAAGGAGGGTACGAGGGTCCCAATGAGCAGTTCTTC